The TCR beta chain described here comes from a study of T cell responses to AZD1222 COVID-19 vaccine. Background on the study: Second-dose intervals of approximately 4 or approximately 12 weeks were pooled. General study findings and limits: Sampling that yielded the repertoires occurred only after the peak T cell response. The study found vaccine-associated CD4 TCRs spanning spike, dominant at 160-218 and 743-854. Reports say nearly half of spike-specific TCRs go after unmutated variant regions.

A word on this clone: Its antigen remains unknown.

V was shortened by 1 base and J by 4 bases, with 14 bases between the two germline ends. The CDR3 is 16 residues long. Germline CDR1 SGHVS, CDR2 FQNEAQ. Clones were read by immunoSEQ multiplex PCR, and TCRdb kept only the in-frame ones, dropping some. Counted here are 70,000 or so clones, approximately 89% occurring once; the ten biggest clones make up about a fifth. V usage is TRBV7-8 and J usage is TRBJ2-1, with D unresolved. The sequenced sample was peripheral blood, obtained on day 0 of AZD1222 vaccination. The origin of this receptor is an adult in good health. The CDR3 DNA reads TGTGCCAGCAGCTTAGGCGGCGATTCCTTTTACAATGAGCAGTTCTTC. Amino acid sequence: CASSLGGDSFYNEQFF.